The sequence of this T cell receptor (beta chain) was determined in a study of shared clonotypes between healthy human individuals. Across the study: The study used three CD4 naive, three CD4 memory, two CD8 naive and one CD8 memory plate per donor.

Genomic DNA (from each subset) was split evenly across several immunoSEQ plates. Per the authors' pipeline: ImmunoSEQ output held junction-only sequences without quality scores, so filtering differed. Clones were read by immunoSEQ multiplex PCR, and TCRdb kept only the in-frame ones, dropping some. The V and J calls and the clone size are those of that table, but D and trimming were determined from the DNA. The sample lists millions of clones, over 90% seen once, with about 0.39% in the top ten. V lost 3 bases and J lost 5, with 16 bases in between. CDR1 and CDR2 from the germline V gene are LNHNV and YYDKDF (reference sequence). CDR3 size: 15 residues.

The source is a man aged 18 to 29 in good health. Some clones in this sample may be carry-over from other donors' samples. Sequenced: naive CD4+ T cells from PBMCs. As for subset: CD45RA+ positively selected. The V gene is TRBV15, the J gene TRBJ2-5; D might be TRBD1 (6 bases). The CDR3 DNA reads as TGTGCCACCAGCAGGGGGACACCTCAGGGGGAGACCCAGTACTTC. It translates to CATSRGTPQGETQYF. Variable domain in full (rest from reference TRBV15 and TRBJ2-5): DAMVIQNPRYQVTQFGKPVTLSCSQTLNHNVMYWYQQKSSQAPKLLFHYYDKDFNNEADTPDNFQSRRPNTSFCFLDIRSPGLGDTAMYLCATSRGTPQGETQYFGPGTRLLVL.